One and the same sample provided the 13 T cell receptor beta chains below, sequenced in a study of blood T cell repertoires in COVID-19. Method: immunoSEQ multiplex PCR; TCRdb's copy keeps in-frame clones and lacks some. Found here are 250,000 to 300,000 clones, 70% to 90% of them singletons; the top ten hold around 2%. Sequencing used PBMCs or T cells enriched from blood (not recorded which). The source is a woman aged 60-75 years in a cohort exposed to, infected with or recovered from COVID-19 (not recorded which).

V usage is TRBV14 and J usage is TRBJ1-3; weak D call: TRBD1 (5 bases). Trimming pared 1 base from V and 7 bases from J, leaving 11 bases between. Germline CDR1 SGHDN, CDR2 FVKESK. CDR3 length equals 14 residues. CDR3 loop: CASSQGGRANTIYF. CDR3 nucleotide sequence: TGTGCCAGCAGCCAAGGCGGCAGGGCCAACACCATATATTTT.

The chain is built from TRBV3-1 (or the pseudogene TRBV3-2) and TRBJ2-2; no clear D. Germline assignment: CDR1 LGHDT and CDR2 YNNKEL (reference sequence). V was cut by 0 bases and J by 13 bases, with 15 bases left in between. The CDR3 contains 14 residues. The CDR3 DNA follows: TGTGCCAGCAGCCAAGATCTTTTCGGCGGTGCGCTGTTTTTT. It codes for CASSQDLFGGALFF.

The V call is TRBV5-1, the J call TRBJ2-1; 7 nucleotides line up with TRBD2. V shed 0 bases and J 7 bases; nucleotides not matched to a gene: 10. Germline V gene sequence: CDR1 SGHRS, CDR2 YFSETQ. This CDR3 has 16 amino acids. The CDR3 protein is CASSLGSSGRSNEQFF. As DNA, the CDR3 is TGCGCCAGCAGCTTGGGATCTAGCGGAAGATCAAATGAGCAGTTCTTC.

This chain uses TRBV3-1 (or the pseudogene TRBV3-2) with TRBJ1-1; 8 nucleotides agree with TRBD1. CDR1 LGHDT and CDR2 YNNKEL come from the germline V gene (reference sequence). V shed 4 bases, J shed 5 bases, and the junction held 6 bases outside the gene matches. The CDR3 runs to 14 residues. CDR3 sequence (DNA): TGTGCCAGCAGCCGTTACAGGGGGTCAACTGAAGCTTTCTTT. This gives the protein CASSRYRGSTEAFF.

In this sample, this clone turned up once. The chain is built from TRBV19 and TRBJ2-7; no clear D. Germline lookup yields CDR1 LNHDA and CDR2 SQIVND (reference sequence). Trimming left V 1 base short and J 4 bases short, with 8 bases between. This CDR3 spans 13 amino acids. In nucleotides, the CDR3 is TGTGCCAGTAGTATAGCTGAGAGGTACGAGCAGTACTTC. It encodes CASSIAERYEQYF.

The chain uses TRBV29-1 and TRBJ2-1; 9 nucleotides match TRBD1. The CDR3 is made up of 16 amino acids. Germline V gene sequence: CDR1 SQVTM, CDR2 ANQGSEA. The ends lost 6 bases at V and 4 bases at J; junction bases unmatched: 13. CDR3 region: CSVISPGTGRYNEQFF. Written as DNA, the CDR3 is TGCAGCGTGATCTCTCCAGGGACAGGGAGGTACAATGAGCAGTTCTTC.

V is TRBV9 and J is TRBJ2-1; D gene unclear. Germline values: CDR1 SGDLS, CDR2 YYNGEE. The CDR3 is 14 residues long. Trimming pared 4 bases from V and 9 bases from J, leaving 17 bases between. The chain's CDR3 is CASSPRRGRSEQFF. CDR3 nucleotides: TGTGCCAGCAGCCCGCGGCGCGGAAGGAGTGAGCAGTTCTTC. The whole variable domain, filled in from reference TRBV9 and TRBJ2-1, reads DSGVTQTPKHLITATGQRVTLRCSPRSGDLSVYWYQQSLDQGLQFLIQYYNGEERAKGNILERFSAQQFPDLHSELNLSSLELGDSALYFCASSPRRGRSEQFFGPGTRLTVL.

The chain uses TRBV7-6 and TRBJ2-5, with D hard to call. V shed 0 bases and J shed 4 bases, with 3 bases lying between them. CDR3 length: 12 residues. Germline V lookup: CDR1 SGHVS, CDR2 FNYEAQ. Here the CDR3 reads CASSLALETQYF. As DNA, the CDR3 is TGTGCCAGCAGCTTAGCCTTAGAGACCCAGTACTTC.

This clone came up once. The chain uses TRBV5-1 and TRBJ2-2; TRBD2 matches at 7 bases. V gave up 4 bases and J gave up 6 bases; unmatched junction bases: 18. CDR1 SGHRS and CDR2 YFSETQ come from the germline V gene. The CDR3 has 18 amino acids. Here the CDR3 reads CASSIHPSGSRGPGELFF. The CDR3 DNA sequence: TGCGCCAGCAGCATACACCCTAGCGGCTCTCGAGGTCCCGGGGAGCTGTTTTTT.

V usage is TRBV15 and J usage is TRBJ1-5; D ambiguous. Per germline, CDR1 LNHNV and CDR2 YYDKDF (reference sequence). Trimming took 0 bases from V and 2 from J, leaving 8 bases between them. CDR3 size: 15 residues. The CDR3 here is CATSRDMPGNQPQHF. The CDR3 bases are TGTGCCACCAGCAGAGATATGCCAGGCAATCAGCCCCAGCATTTT.

The chain joins TRBV7-9 to TRBJ2-5, with TRBD1 as a possible D gene (5 bases). Trimming pared 3 bases from V and 4 bases from J, leaving 12 bases between. The CDR3 is 14 residues long. The germline CDR1 and CDR2 sequences are SEHNR and FQNEAQ (reference sequence). The CDR3 loop reads CASSLGTRGETQYF. CDR3 DNA: TGTGCCAGCAGCTTGGGAACAAGGGGAGAGACCCAGTACTTC.

As DNA, the CDR3 is TGTGCCAGCAGCTCTCCCCCGGGGGGCGCAGATACGCAGTATTTT. As protein: CASSSPPGGADTQYF. The genes are TRBV7-3 and TRBJ2-3; a weak D match, TRBD2 (7 bases). The CDR3 totals 15 residues. V lost 4 bases and J 4 bases, leaving 15 bases between the germline ends. Germline CDR1 SGHTA, CDR2 FQGTGA.

This clone was recorded only once. The chain uses TRBV29-1 and TRBJ2-1; 7 nucleotides match TRBD2. Per the germline V gene, CDR1 is SQVTM and CDR2 is ANQGSEA. V dropped 4 bases and J dropped 7; count of bases not matched to a gene: 4. The CDR3 has 12 residues. CDR3 DNA: TGCAGCGTTGGGGAGGGCGGAAATGAGCAGTTCTTC. Amino acids: CSVGEGGNEQFF.